This T cell receptor beta chain was retrieved from a study of shared clonotypes between healthy human individuals. The germline V and J ends were trimmed by 6 bases and 5 bases, with 15 bases remaining between them. Germline values: CDR1 SGHAT, CDR2 FQNNGV. CDR3 length: 14 amino acids. Study observations and caveats: Among several donors, roughly 5% of naive CD4 clonotypes were found in common. The authors expected sequencing depth to affect clonotype sharing among donors. Researchers found naive subsets generally carried larger estimated richness than memory subsets.

This clone was counted a single time. Its antigen remains unidentified. Deep-level running was used for the assay. Sequencing used immunoSEQ multiplex PCR; TCRdb keeps in-frame clones, though not all of them. The sample contains over 1.5 million clones, 95% to 99% of which appear only once. This clonotype was sampled from a man aged 25-45 years in good health. The chain employs TRBV11-2 and TRBJ2-3; D unclear. The source material was naive CD4+ T cells sorted from blood. Sample subset: CD45RA+ positively selected. The CDR3 loop is CASSLSPGIDTQYF. The CDR3 DNA reads as TGTGCCAGCAGTCTGAGTCCAGGAATAGATACGCAGTATTTT.